This T cell receptor beta chain appears in the sequencing data of a study of early T cells in non-severe SARS-CoV-2 infection. Turning to the study itself: Chains were not paired, and sequencing was done on bulk RNA from unsorted whole blood.

CDR3 length equals 14 residues. The V end lost 6 bases, the J end lost 6 bases, and 17 bases lay between the germline ends. The V gene's germline CDR1 is MNHNS and CDR2 SASEGT. This clonotype was observed at least ten times. Antigen: not known. Unique molecular identifier tags were affixed to discrete cDNA molecules. Via MiXCR, TCRdb re-called the 5' RACE reads, giving one row per CDR3 protein. This sample has more than 65,000 distinct CDR3 sequences, with around an eighth found just once. Broader study findings: VDJdb-based annotation leaned toward anti-spike CD8 responses and missed private and CD4 specificities.

The specimen sequenced was whole blood. The gene calls are TRBV6-1 and TRBJ1-2; maybe TRBD1 (5 bases). This receptor was obtained from an adult who was a healthcare worker with PCR-confirmed SARS-CoV-2 infection or an uninfected control (not recorded which). CDR3 in amino acids: CASRSPNRSDGYTF. CDR3 coding DNA: TGTGCCAGCAGGTCCCCCAACAGGAGCGATGGCTACACCTTC.